The following is a T cell receptor beta chain sequence with its context. No antigen is known for it. There are no base qualities to consult, and no much larger clone falls within one base. The record originates from a study of T cell responses to AZD1222 COVID-19 vaccine (dated by TCRdb to the early 2020s). For context, the study as a whole: A total of 230 to 250 trial participants underwent TCR sequencing, of whom nearly 210 received two doses of AZD1222 and about 25 received two doses of the MenACWY control vaccine. Trial participants were enrolled by age into 18-55, 56-69 and 70-plus year subgroups, with about 150, 28 and 57 TCR-sequenced participants respectively. Study-wide findings and limitations: Most participants were white British and females outnumbered males, and the authors suggested that clonal diversity may have been underestimated. In the small 56-69-year group, the increase in depth fell short of significance, most likely because of low power. Conclusions about previously exposed vaccinees are limited because only six or seven AZD1222 recipients were SARS-CoV-2 seropositive at baseline. Because no samples from the day 14 peak response were available, repertoires could be characterized only after the peak T cell response. CD4 TCRs associated with the vaccine covered the entire spike protein, and the dominant responses were in regions 160-218 and 743-854. After two AZD1222 doses, both the breadth and the depth of spike-specific TCRs were significantly higher than at day 0 and than in MenACWY recipients. Reportedly, close to half of the unique spike-specific TCRs recognized epitopes lying outside the regions that are mutated in the B.1.351 and B.1.1.7 variants.

The CDR3 regions of human TCRbeta chains were subjected to immunosequencing. In the paper's pipeline: Repertoire TCRs were matched against a reference library of SARS-CoV-2-specific TCRs generated with the MIRA antigen-specificity platform. Breadth meant the fraction of unique TCRs that were SARS-CoV-2-associated, whereas depth meant the fraction of total T cells that were SARS-CoV-2-associated. Using the MIRA data, every spike-specific TCR was mapped to the spike region that the TCR reacted to and assigned to either a CD4 or a CD8 class. Log10-transformed breadth and depth values were compared by one-way ANOVA with Sidak's multiple comparisons tests. Held by TCRdb, this immuneACCESS table contains in-frame sequences only and omits some clones. Under half of the omission traces to an unresolved V gene where checked; the cause of the rest is unknown. The DNA was the basis for D and trimming; V, J and clone size are from that table. The sample data list about 120,000 clones, and 85% to 95% of these were observed just once. The ten top clones hold 5% of the sample.

Reading from cysteine to phenylalanine, the CDR3 counts 13 amino acids. The only DNA kept is the CDR3, 39 bases in frame from the first base. V is cut by 8 bases and J by 7 bases, and the space between the germline ends is 16 bases. The time point label, read with the paper, signifies: about 28 days (+/-7) after the second vaccine dose. Because spike-specific TCR depth and breadth did not differ between the two schedules, AZD1222 recipients who got a second dose at roughly 4 weeks were pooled with those who got a second dose at roughly 12 weeks. Vaccinee samples came from UK trials COV001 and COV002, including a single-blind randomized controlled phase 2/3 trial of AZD1222 (ChAdOx1 nCoV-19) in healthy adults. Trial participant PBMC samples were collected at day 0 and day 28 after the second dose for TCRbeta chain sequencing.

The source of this sequence is an adult who received the AZD1222 COVID-19 vaccine. The sample here was peripheral blood, taken 28 days after the second AZD1222 dose. The chain joins TRBV12-3 or TRBV12-4 to TRBJ2-3; possibly the D gene is TRBD2, per 6 matching bases. The sequence in DNA is TGTGCCAGCCAAATGGACGGGAGCTATACGCAGTATTTT. It translates to CASQMDGSYTQYF.